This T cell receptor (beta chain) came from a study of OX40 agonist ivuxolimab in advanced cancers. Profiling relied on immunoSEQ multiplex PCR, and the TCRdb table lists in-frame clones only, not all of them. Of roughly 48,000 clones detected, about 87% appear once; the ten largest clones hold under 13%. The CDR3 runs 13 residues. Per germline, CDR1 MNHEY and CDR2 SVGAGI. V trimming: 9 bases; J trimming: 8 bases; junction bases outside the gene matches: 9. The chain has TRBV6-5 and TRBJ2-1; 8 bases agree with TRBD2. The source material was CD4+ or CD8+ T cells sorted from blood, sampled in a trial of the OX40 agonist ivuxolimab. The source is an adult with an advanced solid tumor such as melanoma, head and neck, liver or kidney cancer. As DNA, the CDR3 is TGTGCCAGTAACCCGGGACTAGTAGATGAGCAGTTCTTC. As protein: CASNPGLVDEQFF.